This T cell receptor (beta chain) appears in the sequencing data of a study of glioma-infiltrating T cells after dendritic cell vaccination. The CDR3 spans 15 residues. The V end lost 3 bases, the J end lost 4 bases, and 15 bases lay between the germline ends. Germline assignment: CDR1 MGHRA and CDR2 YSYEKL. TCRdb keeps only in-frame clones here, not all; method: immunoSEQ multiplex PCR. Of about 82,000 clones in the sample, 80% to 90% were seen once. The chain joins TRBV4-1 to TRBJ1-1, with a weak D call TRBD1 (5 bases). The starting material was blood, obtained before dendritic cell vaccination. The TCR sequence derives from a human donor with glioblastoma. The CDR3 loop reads CASSQDPRGFTEAFF. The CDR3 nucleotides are TGCGCCAGCAGCCAGGACCCCCGGGGGTTCACTGAAGCTTTCTTT.